What follows is one T cell receptor beta chain and its context. What it binds is not known. The data belong to a study of regulatory T cells in long-lasting Graves disease. The study, taken as a whole, reports: Between persistent patients, about 2,800 public clonotypes were shared, exceeding the 966 shared between new patients.

Combining iRepertoire HTBI primers with Arm-PCR of CDR3 regions, the authors built TCR beta libraries. Using its own MiXCR run on the multiplex PCR reads, TCRdb lists one record per CDR3 protein. The data show 400,000 to 450,000 distinct CDR3 sequences, less than 25% seen once. V was cut by 9 bases and J by 5 bases, with 14 bases left in between. The CDR3 sequence is 12 residues long. The germline CDR1 and CDR2 sequences are SGHAT and FQNNGV. As to time point: persistent/refractory GD, antithyroid drugs over 5 years with positive TRAb. There was RNA extracted from PBMCs, and the TCR library was made from it.

The rearrangement joins TRBV11-2 to TRBJ2-7; D gene uncertain. The receptor was derived from a female donor with Graves disease. Sequenced material: peripheral blood mononuclear cells (PBMCs), taken when the disease was refractory, from a patient treated with antithyroid drugs. CDR3 sequence: CASSMSGNEQYF. The CDR3, as DNA: TGTGCCAGTAGTATGAGTGGAAACGAGCAGTACTTC.